Below, 8 T cell receptor beta chains from the same sample are listed, as sequenced in a study of shared clonotypes between healthy human individuals. The repertoire was sequenced with immunoSEQ multiplex PCR; TCRdb's copy has only in-frame clones and lacks some. This table has some 700,000 clones, 90% appearing once. The sequencing input was memory CD8+ T cells from PBMCs. Subset given: CD45RO+ cells pooled with CCR7-negative TemRA cells. All receptors come from a man aged 18 to 35 in good health. Some clones in this sample may be carry-over from other donors' samples.

Note on this clone: A clone one base away is much larger, so this may be a read error. The chain recombines TRBV11-1 with TRBJ2-1, with no clear D. Germline CDR1 reads SGHAT; CDR2 reads FQDESV (reference sequence). The CDR3 sequence is 12 residues long. V was clipped by 1 base and J by 4 bases, with 2 bases between them. The CDR3 DNA sequence: TGTGCCAGCAGCTTAGGGTACAATGAGCAGTTCTTC. It translates to CASSLGYNEQFF.

This chain links TRBV6-1 with TRBJ2-7, with D perhaps being TRBD1 or TRBD2 (5 bases each). There are 15 residues in the CDR3. The germline V and J ends were trimmed by 8 bases and 2 bases, with 19 bases remaining between them. Germline-derived CDR1 and CDR2 are MNHNS and SASEGT. Here the CDR3 reads CASAGGVNPTYEQYF. The CDR3 DNA is TGTGCCAGCGCTGGGGGAGTTAATCCTACCTACGAGCAGTACTTC.

The rearrangement joins TRBV5-1 to TRBJ1-4; possible D gene TRBD1, 6 bases. V gave up 4 bases and J gave up 4 bases, with 14 bases separating them. The CDR3 loop spans 15 amino acids. Germline V gives CDR1 SGHRS, CDR2 YFSETQ. The CDR3 nucleotides read TGCGCCAGCAGCCCCCGACAGGAACATAATGAAAAACTGTTTTTT. This translates into CASSPRQEHNEKLFF.

The chain carries TRBV4-1 and TRBJ2-1; D is undetermined. The CDR3 is 14 residues long. Germline CDR1 and CDR2: MGHRA and YSYEKL. The germline V and J ends were trimmed by 1 base and 6 bases, with 10 bases remaining between them. CDR3 in amino acids: CASSQASVANEQFF. In DNA form, the CDR3 reads TGCGCCAGCAGCCAAGCCTCTGTCGCCAATGAGCAGTTCTTC.

Only a few counts were recorded for this clone. The rearrangement links TRBV9 to TRBJ1-5, with 7 bases that match TRBD1. Losses at the gene ends were 4 bases for V and 5 bases for J; bases not matched to a gene: 3. Germline V CDR1 and CDR2: SGDLS, YYNGEE. The CDR3 has 13 amino acids. The chain's CDR3 is CASSPTGDQPQHF. CDR3 sequence (DNA): TGTGCCAGCAGCCCCACAGGGGATCAGCCCCAGCATTTT.

The genes are TRBV7-6 and TRBJ1-5; D is ambiguous. Trimming took off 5 bases at V and 0 bases at J, with 11 bases between the two ends. CDR1 and CDR2 (germline): SGHVS, FNYEAQ. CDR3 length: 15 residues. The CDR3 bases are TGTGCCAGCAGCCGGACCGCCTTTAGCAATCAGCCCCAGCATTTT. Translation: CASSRTAFSNQPQHF.

A word on this clone: A much larger clone lies a single base off, so this may be a read error. At the DNA level, this CDR3 is encoded by other sequences in the same sample as well. The genes are TRBV9 and TRBJ2-7; a weak D match, TRBD1 (5 bases). Trimming shortened V by 0 bases and J by 2 bases, and 9 bases separated the two germline ends. Germline V gene data show CDR1 as SGDLS and CDR2 as YYNGEE. The CDR3 totals 14 residues. The chain's CDR3 is CASSVEDSPYEQYF. The DNA of the CDR3 is TGTGCCAGCAGCGTAGAAGACAGCCCCTACGAGCAGTACTTC. Full variable domain (missing parts from reference TRBV9 and TRBJ2-7): DSGVTQTPKHLITATGQRVTLRCSPRSGDLSVYWYQQSLDQGLQFLIQYYNGEERAKGNILERFSAQQFPDLHSELNLSSLELGDSALYFCASSVEDSPYEQYFGPGTRLTVT.

The chain joins TRBV28 to TRBJ2-7, with TRBD1 as a possible D gene (8 bases). Per germline, CDR1 MDHEN and CDR2 SYDVKM. The V end lost 2 bases, the J end lost 0 bases, and 26 bases lay between the germline ends. This CDR3 has 20 amino acids. This CDR3 is CASSLDPSNRGGRSSYEQYF. CDR3 DNA: TGTGCCAGCAGTTTAGACCCATCCAACAGGGGGGGACGTAGCTCCTACGAGCAGTACTTC.